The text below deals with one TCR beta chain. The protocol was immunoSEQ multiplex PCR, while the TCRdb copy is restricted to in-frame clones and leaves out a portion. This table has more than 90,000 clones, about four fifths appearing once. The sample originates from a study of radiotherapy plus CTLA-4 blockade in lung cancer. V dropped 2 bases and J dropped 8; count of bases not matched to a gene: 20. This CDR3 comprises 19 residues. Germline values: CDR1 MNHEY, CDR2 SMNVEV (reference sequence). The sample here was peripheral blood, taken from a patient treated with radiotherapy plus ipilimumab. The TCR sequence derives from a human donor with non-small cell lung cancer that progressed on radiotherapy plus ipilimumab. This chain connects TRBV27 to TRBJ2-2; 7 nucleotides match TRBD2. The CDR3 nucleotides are TGTGCCAGCAGTTTAAGGAGGGTTTCCCCACGGGGGGTAACTGGGGAGCTGTTTTTT. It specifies CASSLRRVSPRGVTGELFF.